Sequencing of this TCR beta chain was carried out in a study of blood T cell repertoires in COVID-19. Turning to the study itself: Researchers got acute and convalescent COVID-19 samples from the United States, Italy and Spain.

Participants, 18 to 89 years old, spanned around 25 US areas. Assignment of participants to cohorts was predicated upon participant-reported clinical history. Looked up from germline, CDR1 is SGDLS and CDR2 is YYNGEE. This CDR3 spans 16 amino acids. V dropped 3 bases and J dropped 3 bases, with 13 bases sitting between them. Authors' methods: Cell counts per sample came from amplifying reference gene primers. Only in-frame clones appear in the TCRdb table, and some are missing; sequencing was by immunoSEQ multiplex PCR. V and J calls and clone size are as listed in that table; D and trimming were resolved from the DNA. The data contain about 270,000 clones, 75% to 90% of them singletons.

J is TRBJ2-6 and V is TRBV9, with D unclear. The sequenced material came from PBMCs or T cells enriched from blood (not recorded which). The TCR was taken from a young woman with acute COVID-19. The CDR3 region has the DNA TGTGCCAGCAGCGACCTTCCGGGTTATGGGGCCAACGTCCTGACTTTC. This encodes CASSDLPGYGANVLTF.